This TCR beta chain is from a study of cytomegalovirus exposure and HLA in healthy donors. Concerning this clone itself: Its target is not known.

Only in-frame clones appear in the TCRdb table, and some are missing; sequencing was by immunoSEQ multiplex PCR. The table lists over 85,000 clones, approximately 90% of them singletons. The CDR3 runs 15 residues. The germline gives CDR1 MNHEY, CDR2 SMNVEV (reference sequence). V lost 6 bases to trimming and J lost 4 bases; unmatched junction nucleotides: 8. It was the approximately 120-subject validation cohort, separate from the approximately 680-subject first cohort, to which the donors belonged. Points from the study as a whole: According to a subsequent analysis, TCR clusters from the first cohort were inclined to appear together in the 120 validation repertoires. Most TCR sequences proved rare, with some public TCRs found in many donors.

The rearrangement joins TRBV27 to TRBJ2-3; TRBD2 matches 9 bases. This TCR derives from a woman aged 25 to 45 in good health and CMV-seropositive. Sequenced input: PBMCs. The CDR3 region has the DNA TGTGCCAGCAGCACCCGGCGGGAGGGCGCAGATACGCAGTATTTT. Encoded protein: CASSTRREGADTQYF.